Shown below are 20 T cell receptor beta chains from a single sample sequenced in a study of CD8+CD57+ T cells in acquired aplastic anemia. Both TCR beta VDJ combination and CDR3 sequence profiling were carried out. Genomic DNA was the template for this profiling. Via MiXCR, TCRdb re-called the reads, giving one row per CDR3 protein. The top ten clones hold 8% to 9.5% of a sample with 100,000 to 150,000 distinct CDR3 sequences, around two fifths of them seen once. The sequencing input was sorted CD4+, CD8+, or CD8+CD57+ T cells (not recorded which) from PBMCs. These receptors all come from a human donor in good health, serving as a control.

The J gene is TRBJ2-7, the V gene TRBV7-2; D call uncertain. CDR3 size: 14 residues. The ends were cut back, 2 bases at V and 2 bases at J, with 10 bases in the middle. Germline CDR1 SGHTA, CDR2 FQGNSA. The CDR3 region is CASSLRKGPYEQYF. The CDR3 coding sequence is TGTGCCAGCAGCTTAAGGAAAGGACCCTACGAGCAGTACTTC.

Of note for this clonotype: Compared with germline, one end of the junction differs, possibly owing to a read error. This chain connects TRBV5-6 to TRBJ2-7; the match to TRBD2 covers 9 bases. Germline V gives CDR1 SGHDT, CDR2 YYEEEE. This CDR3 contains 16 residues. The CDR3 sequence: CAGSPLSAGGIYEQYF. In DNA, the CDR3 is TGTGCCGGCAGCCCCCTCTCAGCGGGGGGCATCTACGAGCAGTACTTC.

The table lists this clonotype with many counts. No conserved phenylalanine or tryptophan ends this CDR3, so it is likely a read error. The genes are TRBV19 and TRBJ1-1, with D uncertain. V lost 1 base and J 4 bases, leaving 7 bases between the germline ends. The CDR3 is 13 amino acids. The germline gives CDR1 LNHDA, CDR2 SQIVND (reference sequence). CDR3 sequence: CASSIGRGTEAFL. The CDR3 DNA sequence: TGTGCCAGTAGTATAGGGCGGGGCACTGAAGCTTTCCTT.

The chain uses TRBV6-1 and TRBJ1-5, with TRBD1 as a possible D gene (5 bases). The CDR3 consists of 16 residues. The V end was cut by 1 base, the J end by 0 bases, with 10 bases between. CDR1 and CDR2 (germline): MNHNS, SASEGT. The CDR3: CASSEGVGDSNQPQHF. The CDR3 nucleotides are TGTGCCAGCAGTGAAGGGGTGGGGGATAGCAATCAGCCCCAGCATTTT.

In this sample, this clonotype turned up many times. This chain joins TRBV6-5 and TRBJ1-1, with TRBD1 matching 8 bases. The CDR3 consists of 15 residues. V was pared by 6 bases and J by 5 bases, with 11 bases of the junction left unmatched. Germline CDR1 MNHEY, CDR2 SVGAGI. DNA of the CDR3: TGTGCCAGCAGATCGGCAGGGGGCGAGAGGACTGAAGCTTTCTTT. It encodes CASRSAGGERTEAFF.

The table lists this clonotype with many counts. The CDR3 DNA sequence: TGCAGTGCTAGAGTTACCAGGGCTGGTACTGAAGCTTTCTTT. Translating gives CSARVTRAGTEAFF. The V and J genes are TRBV20-1 and TRBJ1-1; D perhaps matches TRBD1 (5 bases). The CDR3 has 14 amino acids. Germline lookup yields CDR1 DFQATT and CDR2 SNEGSKA (reference sequence). Trimming shortened V by 1 base and J by 5 bases, and 14 bases separated the two germline ends.

This clonotype was picked up many times. V usage is TRBV7-2 and J usage is TRBJ1-2; no firm D call. CDR1 is SGHTA, CDR2 FQGNSA, per germline. The V end lost 2 bases, the J end lost 1 base, and 11 bases lay between the germline ends. The CDR3 loop spans 15 amino acids. The CDR3 sequence is CASSLNGRHNYGYTF. The CDR3 nucleotides read TGTGCCAGCAGCTTAAATGGTCGTCATAACTATGGCTACACCTTC.

This clonotype was seen just once. The J gene is TRBJ2-5, the V gene TRBV10-3, with 7 positions matching TRBD2. Unmatched junction bases numbered 16, after V lost 10 bases and J lost 5 bases. Germline V gene lookup returns CDR1 ENHRY and CDR2 SYGVKD. This CDR3 is 15 amino acids long. The CDR3 reads CASRRLAGFPETQYF. The CDR3 coding sequence is TGTGCCAGCAGGCGACTAGCAGGTTTTCCGGAGACCCAGTACTTC.

This clonotype has a single count. This chain joins TRBV2 and TRBJ1-6; 9 nucleotides line up with TRBD1. The CDR3 extends over 14 amino acids. Germline CDR1 is SNHLY and CDR2 is FYNNEI. The J segment lost 7 bases and the V segment lost 7 bases, leaving 5 bases of the junction unmatched. The CDR3 DNA reads as TGTGCCAGCAAGGGGACAGGGCCGAATTCACCCCTCCACTTT. Translating gives CASKGTGPNSPLHF.

The table lists this clonotype with many counts. The genes are TRBV15 and TRBJ1-4, with D hard to call. The CDR3 contains 12 residues. Germline-derived CDR1 and CDR2 are LNHNV and YYDKDF (reference sequence). V was trimmed by 9 bases and J by 12 bases, leaving 17 bases between them. Here the CDR3 DNA reads TGTGCCACAAGGGTCCCGAACGGGGAACTGTTTTTT. Translating gives CATRVPNGELFF.

As to this clonotype: A much larger clone differs by one base, so this may be a read error. This chain uses TRBV9 with TRBJ2-4; the D is unclear. CDR3 length: 13 amino acids. The V end was cut by 9 bases, the J end by 7 bases, with 17 bases between. Germline assignment: CDR1 SGDLS and CDR2 YYNGEE. The CDR3 nucleotides read TGTGCCAACAGTCTAGAGAGCAGGAACATTCAGTACTTC. Translated: CANSLESRNIQYF.

This clonotype was recorded only once. This chain joins TRBV25-1 and TRBJ1-1; D may be TRBD1 (5 bases). V dropped 5 bases and J dropped 0 bases, with 13 bases sitting between them. Per the germline V gene, CDR1 is MGHDK and CDR2 is SYGVNS. This CDR3 is 15 amino acids long. The CDR3 DNA follows: TGTGCCAGCAGTTACGGTGGAGGGGTGAACACTGAAGCTTTCTTT. Protein product: CASSYGGGVNTEAFF.

Note on this clonotype: A clone one base away is much larger, so this may be a read error. The gene calls are TRBV27 and TRBJ2-7, with 9 nucleotides matching TRBD1. This CDR3 spans 15 amino acids. J was trimmed by 5 bases and V by 7 bases; bases with no gene match: 12. Germline V lookup: CDR1 MNHEY, CDR2 SMNVEV (reference sequence). CDR3: CASTNTGGPSHEQYF. The CDR3 DNA reads TGTGCCAGCACTAACACAGGGGGCCCATCCCACGAGCAGTACTTC.

This clonotype has at least ten counts. V and J are TRBV7-2 and TRBJ1-3, with D possibly TRBD1 on 6 matching bases. CDR3 length: 17 residues. V was cut by 2 bases and J by 0 bases, with 14 bases left in between. Germline-derived CDR1 and CDR2 are SGHTA and FQGNSA. For the CDR3, the DNA is TGTGCCAGCAGCTTAACGGACAGCCTTGTCTCTGGAAACACCATATATTTT. Translating it yields CASSLTDSLVSGNTIYF.

CDR3 DNA: TGCAGCGTTGGTCTAGCGGGGGGCTACGAGCAGTACTTC. Residues: CSVGLAGGYEQYF. The gene calls are TRBV29-1 and TRBJ2-7; 11 bases map to TRBD2. Per germline, CDR1 SQVTM and CDR2 ANQGSEA. V shed 4 bases, J shed 3 bases, and the junction held 2 bases outside the gene matches. The CDR3 has 13 amino acids.

This clonotype was seen only a few times. In DNA form, the CDR3 reads TGCAGCGTTGGAAAACAGGGGCACTCCTACGAGCAGTACTTC. It encodes CSVGKQGHSYEQYF. The rearrangement links TRBV29-1 to TRBJ2-7, with TRBD1 matching over 7 bases. From germline, CDR1 is SQVTM and CDR2 ANQGSEA. CDR3 length: 14 residues. Trimming removed 4 bases from V and 0 bases from J; junction bases left unmatched: 6.

This clonotype was recorded only once. The chain joins TRBV7-6 to TRBJ2-3; D is unclear. The CDR3 has 12 residues. V was trimmed by 2 bases and J by 5 bases, leaving 5 bases between them. The V gene's germline CDR1 is SGHVS and CDR2 FNYEAQ. The CDR3 region is CASSLLRDTQYF. As DNA, the CDR3 is TGTGCCAGCAGCTTATTAAGAGATACGCAGTATTTT.

This clonotype was recorded at least ten times. V is TRBV2 and J is TRBJ1-1; D gene ambiguous. CDR3 length equals 14 residues. Between the trimmed V and J ends, which lost 3 bases and 6 bases, there was a span of 14 bases. Per the germline V gene, CDR1 is SNHLY and CDR2 is FYNNEI. The CDR3 nucleotides are TGTGCCAGCAGTGACACCACTAGGTACGCTGAAGCTTTCTTT. Its translation is CASSDTTRYAEAFF.

J is TRBJ2-5 and V is TRBV24-1; D is tentatively TRBD1 or TRBD2 (5 bases each). CDR3 length equals 13 residues. V lost 4 bases and J lost 5, with 10 bases in between. Germline CDR1 is KGHDR and CDR2 is SFDVKD. The CDR3 sequence is CATSEGVRETQYF. The CDR3 DNA reads TGTGCCACCAGTGAGGGGGTTCGGGAGACCCAGTACTTC.

For this clonotype: This sequence may be a read error, since a much larger clone differs from it by one base. The chain is built from TRBV30 and TRBJ2-5; 9 bases agree with TRBD2. CDR3 length: 15 residues. Germline CDR1 is GTSNPN and CDR2 is SVGIG (reference sequence). The CDR3 DNA is TGTGCCTGGGGTGTACGCGGGGGGGGAAGTCAGACCCAGTACTTC. Its translation is CAWGVRGGGSQTQYF.